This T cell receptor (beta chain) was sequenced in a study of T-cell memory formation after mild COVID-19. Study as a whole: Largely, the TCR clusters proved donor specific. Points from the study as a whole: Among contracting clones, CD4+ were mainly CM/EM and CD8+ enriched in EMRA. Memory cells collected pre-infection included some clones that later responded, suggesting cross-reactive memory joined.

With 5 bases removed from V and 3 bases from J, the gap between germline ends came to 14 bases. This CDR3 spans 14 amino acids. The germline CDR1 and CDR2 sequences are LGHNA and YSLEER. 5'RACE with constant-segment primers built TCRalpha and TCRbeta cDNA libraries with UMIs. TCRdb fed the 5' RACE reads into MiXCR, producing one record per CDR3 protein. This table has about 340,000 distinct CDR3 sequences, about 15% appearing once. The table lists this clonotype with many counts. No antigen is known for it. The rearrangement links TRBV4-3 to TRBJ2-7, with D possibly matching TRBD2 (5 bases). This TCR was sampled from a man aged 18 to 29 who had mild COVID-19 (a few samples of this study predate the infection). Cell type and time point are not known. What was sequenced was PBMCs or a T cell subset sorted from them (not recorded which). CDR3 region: CASSRWTGYYEQYF. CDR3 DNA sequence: TGCGCCAGCAGCAGATGGACGGGATACTACGAGCAGTACTTC.